Only one count was recorded for the clone carrying this T cell receptor beta chain. This entry is derived from a study of control samples from healthy donors and cancer patients. Sequencing used immunoSEQ multiplex PCR; TCRdb keeps in-frame clones, though not all of them. The sample has about 130,000 clones; 75% to 95% are singletons. The germline CDR1 and CDR2 sequences are SEHNR and FQNEAQ (reference sequence). This CDR3 comprises 16 residues. V shed 2 bases and J shed 2 bases, with 16 bases lying between them. The sequence was obtained from a man aged 40-55 years in good health. Sequences were obtained from blood. The V gene is TRBV7-9, the J gene TRBJ2-7; no firm D call. The CDR3 region is CASSLSQPFPPYEQYF. The CDR3 DNA reads as TGTGCCAGCAGCTTATCGCAACCTTTCCCCCCCTACGAGCAGTACTTC.